What follows is one T cell receptor beta chain and its context. This sample stems from a study of blood T cell repertoires in COVID-19. CDR3 length: 14 amino acids. Germline values: CDR1 SEHNR, CDR2 FQNEAQ (reference sequence). With 4 bases removed from V and 4 bases from J, the gap between germline ends came to 11 bases. Sequenced by immunoSEQ multiplex PCR; TCRdb stores in-frame clones only, minus some. The sample lists approximately 150,000 clones; over 80% were seen once. The TCR was taken from a man in his forties or fifties who had recovered from COVID-19. V usage is TRBV7-9 and J usage is TRBJ2-1; perhaps TRBD1 as D (6 bases). The sequencing input was peripheral blood. For the CDR3, the DNA is TGTGCCAGCAGCTCCGGGACATGGTACAATGAGCAGTTCTTC. It yields the protein CASSSGTWYNEQFF.